This is a list of T cell receptor beta chains from one sample in a study of blood T cells in healthy people across ages. TCRdb processed the 5' RACE reads anew with MiXCR; each CDR3 protein has one entry. The sample includes 920,000 or so distinct CDR3 sequences, 40% to 50% seen only once; the top ten take approximately 19%. The material sequenced was blood. These receptors were taken from an older woman in good health. Both conserved end residues are part of each CDR3. A D gene is named only where the DNA matches it firmly. Clone size, where shown, is once, few, many, or a class for clones that have expanded.

few TRBJ2-1 TRBD1 TRBV20-1 TGCAGTGCTAGACCCCTTGGCGGGGACAGGGCGCACCATGAGCAGTTCTTC CSARPLGGDRAHHEQFF
few TRBJ2-7 . TRBV2 TGTGCCAGCAGTGATTCCCCCGGGGGCGACTCTTACGAGCAGTACTTC CASSDSPGGDSYEQYF
. TRBJ2-3 . TRBV21-1 TGTGCCGGCAGAAAAACCGGGACGGGGAGCACAGATACGCAGTATTTT CAGRKTGTGSTDTQYF
few TRBJ2-3 . TRBV7-2 TGTGCCAGCAGCCCCTCGTCTACGCAGTATTTT CASSPSSTQYF
. TRBJ1-5 . TRBV7-2 TGTGCCAGCAGCCCAAGAGGGGTACGAGCGAATTTAGCCCAGCATTTT CASSPRGVRANLAQHF
. TRBJ2-5 . TRBV7-9 TGTGCCAGCAGCTGGGACGTGTTCGGGACCCAGTACTTC CASSWDVFGTQYF
. TRBJ2-7 . TRBV30 TGTGCCTACACCCTAAGCTCCTACGAGCAGTACTTC CAYTLSSYEQYF
. TRBJ2-7 TRBD1 TRBV7-6 TGTGCCAGCAGCTTAGCGGACAGGGTCGGCGAGCAGTACTTC CASSLADRVGEQYF
. TRBJ2-1 TRBD1 TRBV20-1 TGCAGTGCCAGCCGGGACAGGGATTACAATGAGCAGTTCTTC CSASRDRDYNEQFF
few TRBJ1-1 TRBD1 TRBV27 TGTGCCAGCAGGCGGGACAGGACGAACACTGAAGCTTTCTTT CASRRDRTNTEAFF
. TRBJ2-4 . TRBV10-3 TGTGCCATCAGTGGGGAAACCCGACTAGCCAAAAACATTCAGTACTTC CAISGETRLAKNIQYF
few TRBJ2-1 . TRBV7-8 TGTGCCAGCAGCCGGGATATACATGAGCAGTTCTTC CASSRDIHEQFF
. TRBJ2-3 TRBD2 TRBV20-1 TGCAGCGGGAGCGGGAGAGGCACAGATACGCAGTATTTT CSGSGRGTDTQYF
. TRBJ2-1 TRBD2 TRBV20-1 TGCAGTGCTAGACCACTAGCGGGAGTGGGCAATGAGCAGTTCTTC CSARPLAGVGNEQFF
. TRBJ2-5 TRBD2 TRBV3-1 TGTGCCAGCAGCCAAGAAGGACTAGCGGGGGTGGAGACCCAGTACTTC CASSQEGLAGVETQYF
. TRBJ2-7 TRBD1 TRBV9 TGTGCCAGCAGCCCTAGGACAGGGCAGAGCTCCTACGAGCAGTACTTC CASSPRTGQSSYEQYF
. TRBJ2-3 . TRBV12-3/TRBV12-4 TGTGCCAGCATGATAGGGACCACAGATACGCAGTATTTT CASMIGTTDTQYF
once TRBJ2-2 . TRBV4-2 TGTGCCAGCAGCCAAGGTCGGGGGGCTGGCGGGGAGCTGTTTTTT CASSQGRGAGGELFF
few TRBJ2-1 . TRBV7-9 TGTGCCAGCAGCTTAGTGGCTAGCGACAATGAGCAGTTCTTC CASSLVASDNEQFF
. TRBJ2-4 . TRBV4-2 TGTGCCAGCAGCCAAGATGGTGGTAGCTCCTACGATCAGTACTTC CASSQDGGSSYDQYF
. TRBJ2-3 . TRBV20-1 TGCAGTGCTAGAGAGCTTACCGGGGGCACAGATACGCAGTATTTT CSARELTGGTDTQYF
. TRBJ2-1 . TRBV20-1 TGCAGTGCTAGAGATCAAGGCGGGATTCTCAATGAGCAGTTCTTC CSARDQGGILNEQFF
. TRBJ2-1 . TRBV7-3 TGTGCCAGCAGCCCCAGCGGTGACGGGTACAATGAGCAGTTCTTC CASSPSGDGYNEQFF
. TRBJ2-3 TRBD2 TRBV3-1 TGTGCCAGCAGCCAAGATAGGACTAGCGGGAGGACGGATACGCAGTATTTT CASSQDRTSGRTDTQYF
. TRBJ2-2 TRBD1 TRBV6-1 TGTGCCAGCAGTGCGCACCGGGACAGGGGCAGCACCGGGGAGCTGTTTTTT CASSAHRDRGSTGELFF
. TRBJ1-5 . TRBV6-6 TGTGCCAGCAGTCTAGGACAAATGGGGAGCAATCAGCCCCAGCATTTT CASSLGQMGSNQPQHF
. TRBJ1-1 TRBD1 TRBV20-1 TGCAGTGCTAGAGATTCGTCAGGGGGCCGTGAAGCTTTCTTT CSARDSSGGREAFF
. TRBJ2-5 . TRBV4-1 TGCGCCAGCAGCCAAGGACACGTCCAAGAGACCCAGTACTTC CASSQGHVQETQYF
. TRBJ2-5 . TRBV21-1 TGTGCCAGCAGCAAAAATCAGGCCAGACCCCAAGAGACCCAGTACTTC CASSKNQARPQETQYF
. TRBJ2-2 . TRBV20-1 TGCAGTGCCCCAGTGTCCGGGGCGCATCGGACCGGGGAGCTGTTTTTT CSAPVSGAHRTGELFF
. TRBJ2-1 . TRBV6-1 TGTGCCAGCTCTTGGGAGGTCCTAGGGGGGAACTACAATGAGCAGTTCTTC CASSWEVLGGNYNEQFF
few TRBJ2-5 TRBD1 TRBV6-1 TGTGCCAGCAGTGAAGGGGACAGGGTAGCAAGGGAGACCCAGTACTTC CASSEGDRVARETQYF
. TRBJ1-2 . TRBV6-5 TGTGCCAGCAGTTACACAAGACCTATGGAGGGGTATGGCTACACCTTC CASSYTRPMEGYGYTF
few TRBJ2-7 . TRBV12-3/TRBV12-4 TGTGCCAGCAGTCCCAGGGGTGTGGTAGGCCCCTACGAGCAGTACTTC CASSPRGVVGPYEQYF
. TRBJ2-7 . TRBV20-1 TGCAGTGCTAGAGATCTCGGGGGATCAATGTTCTACGAGCAGTACTTC CSARDLGGSMFYEQYF
. TRBJ2-2 TRBD1 TRBV27 TGTGCCAGCATCTCGACAGGGGTTAGGGCCGGGGAGCTGTTTTTT CASISTGVRAGELFF
. TRBJ1-5 . TRBV7-6 TGTGCCAGCAGCGCGACAGGACCTTTTAGCAATCAGCCCCAGCATTTT CASSATGPFSNQPQHF
few TRBJ2-7 . TRBV7-2 TGTGCCAGCAGCTATAAGGCAGTCTCCTACGAGCAGTACTTC CASSYKAVSYEQYF
. TRBJ2-1 . TRBV5-4 TGTGCCAGCAGCTTAACGGGACAAAGCTATGAGCAGTTCTTC CASSLTGQSYEQFF
. TRBJ2-5 TRBD2 TRBV6-2/TRBV6-3 TGTGCCTGCAGTTACGGCCCTGGGAGGGCCACCCAAGAGACCCAGTACTTC CACSYGPGRATQETQYF
. TRBJ2-3 . TRBV9 TGTGCCAGCAGCGCGGACCATACTAGCACAGATACGCAGTATTTT CASSADHTSTDTQYF
. TRBJ2-1 . TRBV25-1 TGTGCCAGCAGTGGCTCAGCGCCAAGTCGCAATGAGCAGTTCTTC CASSGSAPSRNEQFF
. TRBJ2-7 . TRBV21-1 TGTGCCAGCAGCAAAGCCCCAGGCAGGGTTCGGTTCTGCGAGCAGTACTTC CASSKAPGRVRFCEQYF
few TRBJ1-1 . TRBV6-6 TGTGCCAGCAGTCCCCGGGGTGGAAGGGTGACTGAAGCTTTCTTT CASSPRGGRVTEAFF
few TRBJ2-7 . TRBV6-5 TGTGCCAGCAGTTACTCCTCTGGGCAGACAACCCGGTCCGAGCAGTACTTC CASSYSSGQTTRSEQYF
. TRBJ2-1 TRBD2 TRBV3-1 TGTGCCAGCAGCCCTTCCTCGGGACTAGCGGGAGAGAAGCAGTTCTTC CASSPSSGLAGEKQFF
. TRBJ2-7 . TRBV20-1 TGCAGTGCTAGAGATCCAATAGCGGCCTACGAGCAGTACTTC CSARDPIAAYEQYF
. TRBJ1-5 TRBD1 TRBV20-1 TGCAGTGCTTTAGACAGGGTTCACAATCAGCCCCAGCATTTT CSALDRVHNQPQHF
. TRBJ2-3 TRBD2 TRBV9 TGTGCCAGCAGCTCCCAGGTAGCGGGAGGGGCAGATACGCAGTATTTT CASSSQVAGGADTQYF
few TRBJ2-7 TRBD2 TRBV12-3/TRBV12-4 TGTGCCAGCACCGACGCCGGGACTAGCCCCCTCCATGAGCAGTACTTC CASTDAGTSPLHEQYF
. TRBJ2-5 . TRBV4-1 TGCGCCAGCAGGCTGGAGGCGGGGTTCCAAGAGACCCAGTACTTC CASRLEAGFQETQYF
. TRBJ2-5 . TRBV3-1 TGTGCCAGCAGCCGACTGTTGGCGGGCGCGGGTGAGACCCAGTACTTC CASSRLLAGAGETQYF
. TRBJ2-7 TRBD1 TRBV5-1 TGCGCCAGCACCGACAGGGGACCCTACGAGCAGTACTTC CASTDRGPYEQYF
few TRBJ2-1 TRBD2 TRBV12-3/TRBV12-4 TGTGCCAGCAGTCTGACTAGCGGGAGGTACAATGAGCAGTTCTTC CASSLTSGRYNEQFF
few TRBJ2-1 . TRBV29-1 TGCAGCGTTGCAAGCGCGGGCAATGAGCAGTTCTTC CSVASAGNEQFF
many TRBJ2-7 TRBD1 TRBV29-1 TGCAGCGTATCTAAGATGACAGGGGGCCTCCACTACGAGCAGTACTTC CSVSKMTGGLHYEQYF
. TRBJ2-5 . TRBV7-7 TGTGCCAGCAGCACCACGACTAGTCCACGAGAGACCCAGTACTTC CASSTTTSPRETQYF
. TRBJ2-4 . TRBV28 TGTGCCAGCACCCCCTCGGGCAGAGGGTTAAGGAACATTCAGTACTTC CASTPSGRGLRNIQYF
. TRBJ2-5 . TRBV7-9 TGTGCCAGCAGCTATCCCCAAGGCTACGGCCAAGAGACCCAGTACTTC CASSYPQGYGQETQYF